Presented here are 16 T cell receptor beta chains from one specimen sequenced in a study of blood T cell repertoires in COVID-19. Clones were sequenced by immunoSEQ multiplex PCR, and TCRdb holds only the in-frame ones, with some missing. The table records 120,000 to 150,000 clones, 80% to 90% of them present only once. The sequenced sample was peripheral blood. The receptors derive from a man aged 18 to 30 with COVID-19, enrolled during active disease.

The rearrangement links TRBV6-5 to TRBJ2-1; 7 bases fit TRBD2. This CDR3 is 13 amino acids long. The V gene's germline CDR1 is MNHEY and CDR2 SVGAGI. Trimming at V came to 6 bases and at J to 6 bases, leaving 5 bases not matched to a gene. This CDR3 reads CASRGGGGNEQFF. The CDR3 bases are TGTGCCAGCAGGGGTGGGGGGGGCAATGAGCAGTTCTTC.

This rearrangement joins TRBV21-1 to TRBJ1-1. TRBV21-1 is an annotated pseudogene. The length of the CDR3 is 9 residues. CDR3 nucleotides: TGTGCCAAAGCCACTGAAGCTTTCTTT. It is translated as CAKATEAFF.

The V and J genes are TRBV27 and TRBJ1-1; 9 positions agree with TRBD1. Losses at the gene ends were 2 bases for V and 3 bases for J; bases not matched to a gene: 4. Germline lookup yields CDR1 MNHEY and CDR2 SMNVEV (reference sequence). CDR3 length: 15 amino acids. CDR3 region: CASSLGQGPYTEAFF. CDR3 DNA sequence: TGTGCCAGCAGTTTAGGACAGGGGCCTTACACTGAAGCTTTCTTT.

V is TRBV6-6 and J is TRBJ1-1; 8 positions agree with TRBD1. Trimming cost V 5 bases and J 4 bases; bases outside gene matches: 6. The CDR3 length is 14 residues. Germline V lookup: CDR1 MNHNY, CDR2 SVGAGI (reference sequence). CDR3 sequence reads: CASSATGESTEAFF. CDR3 coding DNA: TGTGCCAGCAGTGCGACAGGGGAGAGCACTGAAGCTTTCTTT.

V is TRBV28 and J is TRBJ2-1; 8 nucleotides match TRBD1. Germline V gives CDR1 MDHEN, CDR2 SYDVKM. The CDR3 totals 15 residues. The CDR3 bases are TGTGCTTCCCACACGGGAACAGGGGGCTACAATGAGCAGTTCTTC. Translating gives CASHTGTGGYNEQFF.

The genes are TRBV5-4 and TRBJ1-2; 7 positions agree with TRBD1. The CDR3 sequence is 15 residues long. Germline loops: CDR1 SGHNT, CDR2 YYREEE (reference sequence). V trimming: 3 bases; J trimming: 7 bases; junction bases outside the gene matches: 12. The DNA of the CDR3 is TGTGCCAGCAGCTCGGAGCCTGACAGGGTGGCTGGCTACACCTTC. Its protein is CASSSEPDRVAGYTF.

This clone is a singleton in its sample. The chain combines TRBV7-2 with TRBJ2-1; a weak D match, TRBD2 (5 bases). This CDR3 comprises 16 residues. Germline CDR1 and CDR2: SGHTA and FQGNSA. The germline V and J ends were trimmed by 8 bases and 4 bases, with 21 bases remaining between them. CDR3 coding DNA: TGTGCCAGCTTTGTTTCCCTAGTACGGGGTTACAATGAGCAGTTCTTC. Translated: CASFVSLVRGYNEQFF. Variable domain in full (rest from reference TRBV7-2 and TRBJ2-1): GAGVSQSPSNKVTEKGKDVELRCDPISGHTALYWYRQSLGQGLEFLIYFQGNSAPDKSGLPSDRFSAERTGGSVSTLTIQRTQQEDSAVYLCASFVSLVRGYNEQFFGPGTRLTVL.

The genes are TRBV9 and TRBJ2-1; TRBD2 matches at 7 bases. J lost 2 bases, V lost 4 bases, and 3 bases had no gene match. The CDR3 contains 14 residues. Germline V gene data show CDR1 as SGDLS and CDR2 as YYNGEE. The CDR3 nucleotides read TGTGCCAGCAGCTCCGGGACTACCTACAATGAGCAGTTCTTC. It specifies CASSSGTTYNEQFF.

This clone was counted only a few times. CDR3 bases: TGTGCCAGCTCACCAGGGCTAGCGGGAGAGGTGCAGTACTTC. It specifies CASSPGLAGEVQYF. The rearrangement joins TRBV18 to TRBJ2-7; 10 nucleotides align to TRBD2. CDR3 size: 14 residues. Losses at the gene ends were 2 bases for V and 9 bases for J; bases not matched to a gene: 7. The germline V gene has CDR1 KGHSH and CDR2 LQKENI.

V is TRBV19 and J is TRBJ1-6; maybe TRBD1 (5 bases). The CDR3 loop spans 18 amino acids. CDR1 and CDR2 (germline): LNHDA, SQIVND (reference sequence). Trimming cost V 7 bases and J 10 bases, with 29 bases left between them. The CDR3, as DNA: TGTGCCAGTACCCTTCAGGGAGGACACCCCCTCTATCGATCACCCCTCCACTTT. Its protein product is CASTLQGGHPLYRSPLHF.

The sample holds a few counts of this clone. Here the CDR3 DNA reads TGCGCCAGCAGCCCGGGAGGGGGGAGACACAATGAGCAGTTCTTC. Translation gives CASSPGGGRHNEQFF. The chain joins TRBV5-1 to TRBJ2-1, with TRBD2 matching over 8 bases. CDR1 and CDR2 (germline): SGHRS, YFSETQ. The CDR3 covers 15 residues. Trimming cost V 4 bases and J 5 bases; bases outside gene matches: 8.

This chain connects TRBV4-1 to TRBJ2-1; 11 bases line up with TRBD2. V dropped 3 bases and J dropped 6; count of bases not matched to a gene: 7. The germline V gene has CDR1 MGHRA and CDR2 YSYEKL. This CDR3 is 16 amino acids long. CDR3 sequence (DNA): TGCGCCAGCAGCCATCTCACTAGCGGGAGTAGCAATGAGCAGTTCTTC. The encoded protein is CASSHLTSGSSNEQFF.

This clone was seen only once. The V and J genes are TRBV5-6 and TRBJ1-2; the D is unclear. V lost 2 bases and J 4 bases, leaving 12 bases between the germline ends. CDR1 and CDR2 from the germline V gene are SGHDT and YYEEEE. The length of the CDR3 is 14 residues. This chain's CDR3 is CASSFPTLAYGYTF. The CDR3 DNA is TGTGCCAGCAGCTTCCCCACCTTGGCCTATGGCTACACCTTC.

This clone is a singleton in its sample. This rearrangement joins TRBV2 to TRBJ1-2, with 10 bases matching TRBD1. The J segment lost 6 bases and the V segment lost 8 bases, leaving 9 bases of the junction unmatched. Looked up from germline, CDR1 is SNHLY and CDR2 is FYNNEI. This CDR3 spans 14 amino acids. CDR3: CASARGTGANGYTF. In DNA form, the CDR3 reads TGTGCCAGCGCCCGTGGGACAGGGGCAAATGGCTACACCTTC.

By frequency in the sample, this clone is medium-sized. The V and J genes are TRBV7-8 and TRBJ2-7, with 8 bases fitting TRBD2. Germline CDR1 and CDR2: SGHVS and FQNEAQ. CDR3 length: 14 residues. V dropped 5 bases and J dropped 4; count of bases not matched to a gene: 7. The CDR3 region is CASSRAGVGYEQYF. In DNA form, the CDR3 reads TGTGCCAGCAGCCGAGCGGGAGTAGGGTACGAGCAGTACTTC.

The chain uses TRBV15 and TRBJ2-3, with D maybe TRBD2 (6 bases). This CDR3 comprises 17 residues. V was pared by 5 bases and J by 3 bases, with 21 bases between. CDR1 LNHNV and CDR2 YYDKDF come from the germline V gene (reference sequence). CDR3 region: CATSAHGSLGRTDTQYF. The DNA for the CDR3 is TGTGCCACCAGCGCCCACGGGAGTCTGGGAAGGACAGATACGCAGTATTTT.